This is a list of T cell receptor beta chains from one sample in a study of T cells after yellow fever vaccination. A single record per CDR3 protein comes from TCRdb applying MiXCR to the 5' RACE reads. The repertoire includes 200,000 to 300,000 distinct CDR3 sequences, roughly 13% of them detected once, and 0.4% to 0.55% sits in the top ten. The input for sequencing was CD4+ T cells sorted from PBMCs, taken 45 days after the yellow fever booster vaccination. The origin of the receptors is a man aged 25-45 years who received the YFV17D yellow fever vaccine. Both conserved end residues are part of each CDR3. Each record gives: clone size, V gene, J gene, CDR3 protein. Where a row states a size, it is once, few, many or the class of an expanded clone; other rows omit it.

few	TRBV2	TRBJ2-7	CASTIRAGGPDEQYF
many	TRBV20-1	TRBJ2-7	CSATPYEQYF
few	TRBV7-2	TRBJ2-7	CASSSNRGYEQYF
few	TRBV9	TRBJ2-1	CASSVGGDYNEQFF
-	TRBV20-1	TRBJ2-2	CSARDQVGGVTGELFF
-	TRBV7-2	TRBJ2-3	CASTTGLTGLGDTQYF
-	TRBV5-1	TRBJ2-1	CASSLGRLTSGSKNEQFF
few	TRBV12-3/TRBV12-4	TRBJ2-3	CASSYKPAGTDTQYF
-	TRBV9	TRBJ1-3	CASSEQTGPGNTIYF
-	TRBV7-2	TRBJ2-2	CASDNTGELFF
few	TRBV20-1	TRBJ1-1	CSASHPLTSEAFF
many	TRBV5-1	TRBJ2-3	CASSLNPPGTDTQYF
few	TRBV3-1	TRBJ1-5	CASSPGGGAGQPQHF
few	TRBV11-3	TRBJ2-1	CASSFSGPEYNEQFF
few	TRBV20-1	TRBJ2-1	CSALRDSAYNEQFF
-	TRBV20-1	TRBJ2-4	CSASNRDRGLYF
-	TRBV6-2/TRBV6-3	TRBJ2-3	CASRRLAGPDTQYF
-	TRBV5-1	TRBJ1-1	CASSLEGQGEAFF